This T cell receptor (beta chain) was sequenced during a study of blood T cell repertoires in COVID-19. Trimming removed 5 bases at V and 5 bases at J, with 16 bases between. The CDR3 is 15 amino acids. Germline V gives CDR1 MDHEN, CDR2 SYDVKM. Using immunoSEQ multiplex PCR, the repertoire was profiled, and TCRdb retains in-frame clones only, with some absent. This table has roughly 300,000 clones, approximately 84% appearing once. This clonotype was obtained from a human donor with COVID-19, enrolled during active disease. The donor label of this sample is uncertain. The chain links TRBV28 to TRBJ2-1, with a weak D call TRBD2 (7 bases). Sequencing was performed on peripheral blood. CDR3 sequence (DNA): TGTGCCAGCAGTCGAGGGGGAGGGCCGCACAATGAGCAGTTCTTC. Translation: CASSRGGGPHNEQFF. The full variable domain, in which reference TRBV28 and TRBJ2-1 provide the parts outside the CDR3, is DVKVTQSSRYLVKRTGEKVFLECVQDMDHENMFWYRQDPGLGLRLIYFSYDVKMKEKGDIPEGYSVSREKKERFSLILESASTNQTSMYLCASSRGGGPHNEQFFGPGTRLTVL.